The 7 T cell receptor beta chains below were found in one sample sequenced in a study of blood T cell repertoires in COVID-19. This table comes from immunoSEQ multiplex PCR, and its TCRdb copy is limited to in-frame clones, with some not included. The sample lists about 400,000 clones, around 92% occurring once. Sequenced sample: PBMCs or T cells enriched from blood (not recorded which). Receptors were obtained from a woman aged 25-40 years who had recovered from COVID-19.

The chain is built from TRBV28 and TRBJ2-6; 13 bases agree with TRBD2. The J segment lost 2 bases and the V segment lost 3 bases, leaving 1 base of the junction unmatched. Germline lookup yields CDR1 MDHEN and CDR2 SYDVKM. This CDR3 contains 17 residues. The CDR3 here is CASSFGTSGTGANVLTF. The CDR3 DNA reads TGTGCCAGCAGTTTTGGGACTAGCGGGACTGGGGCCAACGTCCTGACTTTC.

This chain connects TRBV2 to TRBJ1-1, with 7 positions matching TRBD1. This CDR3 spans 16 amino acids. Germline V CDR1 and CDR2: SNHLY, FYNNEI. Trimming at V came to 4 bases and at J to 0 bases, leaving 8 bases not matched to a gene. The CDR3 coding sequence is TGTGCCAGCAGTGTCTGGCAGGGGGGAATGAACACTGAAGCTTTCTTT. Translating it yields CASSVWQGGMNTEAFF.

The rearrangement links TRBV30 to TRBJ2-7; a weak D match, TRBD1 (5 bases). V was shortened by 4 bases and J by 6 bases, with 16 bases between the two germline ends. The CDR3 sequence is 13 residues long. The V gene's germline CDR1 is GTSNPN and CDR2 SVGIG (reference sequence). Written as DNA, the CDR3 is TGTGCCTGGAATGAAGTCCCAGGGTCCGAGCAGTACTTC. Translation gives CAWNEVPGSEQYF.

The CDR3 is CAWSVPGMVTEAFF. CDR3 in DNA: TGTGCCTGGAGTGTCCCAGGGATGGTGACTGAAGCTTTCTTT. The chain uses TRBV30 and TRBJ1-1, with D perhaps TRBD1 (5 bases). The V end lost 0 bases, the J end lost 5 bases, and 13 bases lay between the germline ends. CDR1 and CDR2 (germline): GTSNPN, SVGIG (reference sequence). The CDR3 is 14 residues long. The entire variable domain, with the rest obtained from reference TRBV30 and TRBJ1-1, is as follows: SQTIHQWPATLVQPVGSPLSLECTVEGTSNPNLYWYRQAAGRGLQLLFYSVGIGQISSEVPQNLSASRPQDRQFILSSKKLLLSDSGFYLCAWSVPGMVTEAFFGQGTRLTVV.

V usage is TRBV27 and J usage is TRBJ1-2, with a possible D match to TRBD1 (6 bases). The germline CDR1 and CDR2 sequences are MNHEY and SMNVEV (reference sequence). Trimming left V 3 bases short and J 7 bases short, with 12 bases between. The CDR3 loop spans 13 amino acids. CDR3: CASSFGQSFGYTF. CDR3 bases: TGTGCCAGCAGTTTCGGACAGTCTTTTGGCTACACCTTC.

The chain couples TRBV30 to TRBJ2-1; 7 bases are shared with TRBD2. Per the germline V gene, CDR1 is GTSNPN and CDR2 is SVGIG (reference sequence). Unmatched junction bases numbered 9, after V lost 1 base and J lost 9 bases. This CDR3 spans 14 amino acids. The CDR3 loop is CAWSGRGNRGEQFF. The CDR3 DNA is TGTGCCTGGAGTGGGCGGGGGAACCGGGGTGAGCAGTTCTTC.

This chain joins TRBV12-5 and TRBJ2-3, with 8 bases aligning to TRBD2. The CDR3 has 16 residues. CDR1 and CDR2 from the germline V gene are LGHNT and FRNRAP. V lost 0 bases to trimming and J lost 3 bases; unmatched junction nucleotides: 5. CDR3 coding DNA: TGTGCTAGTGGTTTGGTAATAAGCGGGAGAACAGATACGCAGTATTTT. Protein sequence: CASGLVISGRTDTQYF.